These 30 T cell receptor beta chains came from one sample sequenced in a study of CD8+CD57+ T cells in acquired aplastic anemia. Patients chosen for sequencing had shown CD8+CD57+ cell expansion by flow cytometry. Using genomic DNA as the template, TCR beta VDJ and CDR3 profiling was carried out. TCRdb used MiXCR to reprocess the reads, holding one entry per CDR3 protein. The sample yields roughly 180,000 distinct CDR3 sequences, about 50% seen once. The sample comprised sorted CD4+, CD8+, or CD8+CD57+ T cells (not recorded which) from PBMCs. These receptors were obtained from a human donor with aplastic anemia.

The CDR3 region is CASPSRVAGDRSYNEQFF. The CDR3 region has the DNA TGCGCCAGCCCGTCGAGGGTAGCGGGGGACCGCTCCTACAATGAGCAGTTCTTC. The chain has TRBV10-1 and TRBJ2-1, with 9 bases that match TRBD2. This CDR3 contains 18 residues. CDR1 and CDR2 from the germline V gene are WNHNN and SYGVQD (reference sequence). Losses at the gene ends were 8 bases for V and 0 bases for J; bases not matched to a gene: 14.

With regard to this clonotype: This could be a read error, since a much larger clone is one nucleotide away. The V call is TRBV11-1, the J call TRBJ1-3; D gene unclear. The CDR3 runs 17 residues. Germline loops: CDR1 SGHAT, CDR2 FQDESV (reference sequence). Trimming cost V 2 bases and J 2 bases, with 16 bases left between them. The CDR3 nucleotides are TGTGCCAGCAGCTTACTCCCCCGACGGCAACCTGGAAACACCATATATTTT. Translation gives CASSLLPRRQPGNTIYF.

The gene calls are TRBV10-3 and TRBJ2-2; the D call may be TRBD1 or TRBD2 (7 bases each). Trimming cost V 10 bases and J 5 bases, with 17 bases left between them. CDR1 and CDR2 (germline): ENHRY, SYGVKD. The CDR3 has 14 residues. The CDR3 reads CATRGAGATGELFF. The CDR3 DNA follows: TGTGCCACCAGGGGGGCGGGGGCGACCGGGGAGCTGTTTTTT.

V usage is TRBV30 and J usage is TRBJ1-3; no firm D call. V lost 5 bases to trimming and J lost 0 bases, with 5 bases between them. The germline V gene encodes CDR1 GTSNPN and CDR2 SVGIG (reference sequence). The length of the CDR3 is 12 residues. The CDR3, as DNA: TGTGCCTGGGGCGCCTCTGGAAACACCATATATTTT. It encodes CAWGASGNTIYF.

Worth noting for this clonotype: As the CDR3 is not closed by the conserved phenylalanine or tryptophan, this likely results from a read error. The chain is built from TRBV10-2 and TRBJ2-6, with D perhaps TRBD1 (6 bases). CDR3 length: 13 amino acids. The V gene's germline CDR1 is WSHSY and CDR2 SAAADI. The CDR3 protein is CATVGAGASVLTS. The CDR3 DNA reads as TGCGCCACCGTGGGGGCCGGGGCCAGCGTCCTGACTTCC.

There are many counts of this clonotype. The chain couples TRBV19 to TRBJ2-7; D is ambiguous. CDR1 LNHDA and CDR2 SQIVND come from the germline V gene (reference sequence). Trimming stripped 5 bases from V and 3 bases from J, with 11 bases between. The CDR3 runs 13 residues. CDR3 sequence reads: CASSPQLGYEQYF. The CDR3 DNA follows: TGTGCCAGTAGTCCCCAGCTAGGCTACGAGCAGTACTTC.

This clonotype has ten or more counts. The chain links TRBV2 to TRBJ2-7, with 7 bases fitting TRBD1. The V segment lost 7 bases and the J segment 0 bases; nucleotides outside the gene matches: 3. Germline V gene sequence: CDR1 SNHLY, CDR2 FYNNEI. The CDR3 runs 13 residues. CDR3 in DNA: TGTGCCAGCAAAGGGGGCACCTCCTACGAGCAGTACTTC. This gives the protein CASKGGTSYEQYF.

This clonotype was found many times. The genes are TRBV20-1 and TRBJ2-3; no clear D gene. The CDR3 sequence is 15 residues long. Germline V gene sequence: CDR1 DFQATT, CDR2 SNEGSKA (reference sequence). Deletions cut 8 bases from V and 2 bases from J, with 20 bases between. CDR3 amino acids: CSPRGELLNTDTQYF. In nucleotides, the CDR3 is TGCAGTCCAAGAGGAGAACTTTTAAACACAGATACGCAGTATTTT.

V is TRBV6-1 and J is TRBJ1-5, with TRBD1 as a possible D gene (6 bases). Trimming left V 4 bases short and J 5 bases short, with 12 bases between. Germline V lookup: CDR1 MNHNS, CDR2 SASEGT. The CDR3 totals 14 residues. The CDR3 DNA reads TGTGCCAGCAGTGGCGGGGGCCTCTATCAGCCCCAGCATTTT. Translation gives CASSGGGLYQPQHF.

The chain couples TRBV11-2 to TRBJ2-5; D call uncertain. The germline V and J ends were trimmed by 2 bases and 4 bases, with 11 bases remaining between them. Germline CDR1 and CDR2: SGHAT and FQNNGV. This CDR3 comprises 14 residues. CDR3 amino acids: CASSLQAKRETQYF. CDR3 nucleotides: TGTGCCAGCAGCTTACAGGCAAAGCGAGAGACCCAGTACTTC.

The DNA for the CDR3 is TGTGCCAGCAGCCCCGACAGGAAAGGGCTGTTTTTT. The encoded protein is CASSPDRKGLFF. The rearrangement uses TRBV7-2 and TRBJ1-4; TRBD1 is a possible D gene (6 bases). Germline V gene data show CDR1 as SGHTA and CDR2 as FQGNSA. The V and J ends lost 5 bases and 14 bases respectively, with 15 bases between them. The CDR3 runs 12 residues.

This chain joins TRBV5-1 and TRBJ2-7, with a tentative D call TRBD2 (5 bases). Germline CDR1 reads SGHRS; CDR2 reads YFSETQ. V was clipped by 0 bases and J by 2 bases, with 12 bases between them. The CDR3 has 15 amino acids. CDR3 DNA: TGCGCCAGCAGCTTGGTGGAGGACTCCCCCTACGAGCAGTACTTC. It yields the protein CASSLVEDSPYEQYF.

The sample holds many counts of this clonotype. CDR3 sequence: CASRAWWGGRYNEQFF. The DNA of the CDR3 is TGTGCCAGCAGGGCATGGTGGGGGGGCCGGTACAATGAGCAGTTCTTC. The V call is TRBV6-1, the J call TRBJ2-1, with D possibly being TRBD2 (7 bases). The CDR3 covers 16 residues. The V and J ends lost 6 bases and 4 bases respectively, with 19 bases between them. Per the germline V gene, CDR1 is MNHNS and CDR2 is SASEGT.

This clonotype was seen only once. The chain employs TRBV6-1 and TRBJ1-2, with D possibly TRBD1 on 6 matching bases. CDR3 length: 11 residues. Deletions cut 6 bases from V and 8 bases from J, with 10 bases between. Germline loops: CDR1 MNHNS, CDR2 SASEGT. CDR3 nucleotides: TGTGCCAGCAGACAGGGAAGAGGCTACACCTTC. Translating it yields CASRQGRGYTF.

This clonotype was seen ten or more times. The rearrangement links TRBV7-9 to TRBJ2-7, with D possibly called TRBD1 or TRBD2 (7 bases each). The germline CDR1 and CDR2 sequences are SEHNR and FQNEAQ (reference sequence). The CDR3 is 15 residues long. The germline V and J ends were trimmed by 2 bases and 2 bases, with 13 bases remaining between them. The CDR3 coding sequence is TGTGCCAGCAGCTTAAGCGGGACAGAAGCCTACGAGCAGTACTTC. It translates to CASSLSGTEAYEQYF.

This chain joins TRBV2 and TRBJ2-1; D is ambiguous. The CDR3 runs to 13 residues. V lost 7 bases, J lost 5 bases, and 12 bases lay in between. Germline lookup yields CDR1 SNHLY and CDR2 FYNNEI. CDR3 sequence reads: CASTPSPNNEQFF. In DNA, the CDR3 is TGTGCCAGCACCCCGTCACCTAACAATGAGCAGTTCTTC.

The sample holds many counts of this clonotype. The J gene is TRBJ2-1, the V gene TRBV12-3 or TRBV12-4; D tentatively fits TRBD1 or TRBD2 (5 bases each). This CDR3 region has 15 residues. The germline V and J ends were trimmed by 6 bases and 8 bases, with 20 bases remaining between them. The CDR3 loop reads CASSTRGETAYEQFF. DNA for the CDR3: TGTGCCAGCAGCACAAGAGGGGAGACCGCCTATGAGCAGTTCTTC.

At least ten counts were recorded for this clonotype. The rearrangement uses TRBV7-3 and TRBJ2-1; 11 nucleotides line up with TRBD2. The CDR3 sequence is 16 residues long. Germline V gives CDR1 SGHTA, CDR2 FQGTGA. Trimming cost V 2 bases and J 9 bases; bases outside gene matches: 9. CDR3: CASSLGPSGGRSEQFF. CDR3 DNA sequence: TGTGCCAGCAGCTTAGGTCCTAGCGGGGGGAGGAGTGAGCAGTTCTTC. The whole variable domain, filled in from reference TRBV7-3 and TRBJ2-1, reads GAGVSQTPSNKVTEKGKYVELRCDPISGHTALYWYRQSLGQGPEFLIYFQGTGAADDSGLPNDRFFAVRPEGSVSTLKIQRTERGDSAVYLCASSLGPSGGRSEQFFGPGTRLTVL.

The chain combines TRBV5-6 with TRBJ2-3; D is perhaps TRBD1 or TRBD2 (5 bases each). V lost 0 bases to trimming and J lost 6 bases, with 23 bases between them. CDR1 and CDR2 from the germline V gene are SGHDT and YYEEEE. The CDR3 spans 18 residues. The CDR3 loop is CASSLARFLVEGSDTQYF. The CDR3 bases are TGTGCCAGCAGCTTGGCTCGGTTTCTGGTTGAGGGGTCGGATACGCAGTATTTT.

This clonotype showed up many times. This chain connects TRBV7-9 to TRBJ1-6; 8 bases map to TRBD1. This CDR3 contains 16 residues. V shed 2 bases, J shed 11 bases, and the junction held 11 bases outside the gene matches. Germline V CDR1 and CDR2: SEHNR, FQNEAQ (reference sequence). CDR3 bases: TGTGCCAGCAGCTTACGGGGACAGGCCCAGGGTACACCCCTCCACTTT. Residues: CASSLRGQAQGTPLHF. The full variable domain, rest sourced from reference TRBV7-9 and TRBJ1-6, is DTGVSQNPRHKITKRGQNVTFRCDPISEHNRLYWYRQTLGQGPEFLTYFQNEAQLEKSRLLSDRFSAERPKGSFSTLEIQRTEQGDSAMYLCASSLRGQAQGTPLHFGNGTRLTVT.

The CDR3, as DNA: TGTGCCAGTACCCGGGGCGACACAGATACGCAGTATTTT. Amino acids: CASTRGDTDTQYF. This rearrangement joins TRBV19 to TRBJ2-3; the D gene could be TRBD1 or TRBD2 (5 bases each). The CDR3 runs 13 residues. Between the trimmed V and J ends, which lost 7 bases and 2 bases, there was a span of 10 bases. Germline V gene sequence: CDR1 LNHDA, CDR2 SQIVND (reference sequence).

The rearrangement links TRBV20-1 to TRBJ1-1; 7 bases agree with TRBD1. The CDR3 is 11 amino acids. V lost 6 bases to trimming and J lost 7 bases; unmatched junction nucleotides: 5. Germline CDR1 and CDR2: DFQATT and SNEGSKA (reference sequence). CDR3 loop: CSASQGGEAFF. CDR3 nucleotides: TGCAGTGCGAGCCAGGGGGGTGAAGCTTTCTTT.

The CDR3 DNA sequence: TGTGCCTGGCAGACGACCCAGTTGCACGAGCAGTACTTC. It is translated as CAWQTTQLHEQYF. The gene calls are TRBV19 and TRBJ2-7; D call uncertain. The CDR3 spans 13 residues. The V gene's germline CDR1 is LNHDA and CDR2 SQIVND (reference sequence). Trimming stripped 11 bases from V and 5 bases from J, with 19 bases between.

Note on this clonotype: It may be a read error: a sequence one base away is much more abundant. The CDR3 sequence: CAGSLSLADYEQYF. The CDR3, as DNA: TGTGCCGGCAGCTTAAGCCTAGCGGACTACGAGCAGTACTTC. The rearrangement links TRBV7-2 to TRBJ2-7, with 7 bases fitting TRBD2. This CDR3 has 14 residues. Germline CDR1 and CDR2: SGHTA and FQGNSA.

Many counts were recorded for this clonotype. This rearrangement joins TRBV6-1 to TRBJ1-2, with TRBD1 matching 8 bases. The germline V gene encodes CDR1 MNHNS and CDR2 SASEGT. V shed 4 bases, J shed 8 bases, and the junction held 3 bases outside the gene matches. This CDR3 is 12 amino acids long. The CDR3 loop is CASSGTGNGYTF. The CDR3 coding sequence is TGTGCCAGCAGTGGGACAGGGAACGGCTACACCTTC.

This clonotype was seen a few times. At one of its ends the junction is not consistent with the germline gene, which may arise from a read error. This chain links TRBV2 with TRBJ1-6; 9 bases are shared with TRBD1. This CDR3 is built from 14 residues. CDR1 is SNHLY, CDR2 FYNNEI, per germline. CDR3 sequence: CASNEQGAGSPLHF. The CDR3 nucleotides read TGTGCCAGCAATGAACAGGGGGCTGGTTCACCCCTCCACTTT.

CDR3 nucleotides: TGTGCCAGCAGCACACAGGGATGGGAAGCCAAAAACATTCAGTACTTC. Its protein is CASSTQGWEAKNIQYF. The chain has TRBV7-2 and TRBJ2-4, with D possibly being TRBD1 (6 bases). The V gene lost 5 bases and the J gene lost 0 bases, with 14 bases spanning the gap. CDR1 is SGHTA and CDR2 is FQGNSA in the germline V gene. The CDR3 totals 16 residues.

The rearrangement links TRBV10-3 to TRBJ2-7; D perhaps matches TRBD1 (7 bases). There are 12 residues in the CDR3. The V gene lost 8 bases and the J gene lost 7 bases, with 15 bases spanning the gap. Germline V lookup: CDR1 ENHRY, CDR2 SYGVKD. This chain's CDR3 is CAIDEGAGEQYF. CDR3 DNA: TGTGCCATCGATGAGGGGGCGGGAGAGCAGTACTTC.

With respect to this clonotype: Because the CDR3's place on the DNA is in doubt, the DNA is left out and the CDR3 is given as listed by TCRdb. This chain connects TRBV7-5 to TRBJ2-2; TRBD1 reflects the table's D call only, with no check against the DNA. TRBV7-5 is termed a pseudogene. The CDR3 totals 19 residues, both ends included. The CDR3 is CISVPAKRTGGANTGELFF.

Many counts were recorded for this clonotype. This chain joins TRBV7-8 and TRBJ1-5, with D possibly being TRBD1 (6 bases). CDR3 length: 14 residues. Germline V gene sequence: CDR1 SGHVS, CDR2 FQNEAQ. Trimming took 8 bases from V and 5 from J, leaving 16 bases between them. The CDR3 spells CASSGGAGDQPQHF. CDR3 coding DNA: TGTGCCAGCTCCGGAGGGGCAGGGGATCAGCCCCAGCATTTT.